One and the same sample provided the 6 T cell receptor beta chains below, sequenced in a study of response to subunit inactivated influenza vaccine. MiXCR was run by TCRdb on the RT-PCR reads, yielding one entry per CDR3 protein. This sample has about 700,000 distinct CDR3 sequences, with roughly 14% found just once. The specimen was PBMCs from blood, collected roughly 12 days after vaccination. These receptors all stem from a man aged 50 or older who received an inactivated influenza vaccine.

This rearrangement joins TRBV14 to TRBJ2-5; D is uncertain. Per the germline V gene, CDR1 is SGHDN and CDR2 is FVKESK. This CDR3 contains 15 residues. V lost 4 bases and J lost 1, with 13 bases in between. The CDR3 is CASSRAVSVQETQYF. Here the CDR3 DNA reads TGTGCCAGCAGCCGGGCTGTGTCAGTCCAAGAGACCCAGTACTTC.

This clonotype has only a few counts. The chain carries TRBV3-1 and TRBJ2-2, with TRBD2 matching 12 bases. Trimming took 4 bases from V and 1 from J; bases not matched to a gene: 4. The CDR3 spans 17 residues. CDR1 and CDR2 from the germline V gene are LGHDT and YNNKEL (reference sequence). This CDR3 reads CASSRGLAGQNTGELFF. As DNA, the CDR3 is TGTGCCAGCAGCCGAGGACTAGCGGGACAGAACACCGGGGAGCTGTTTTTT.

This clonotype has a handful of counts. The rearrangement uses TRBV4-1 and TRBJ1-5; tentative D call: TRBD1 (6 bases). Germline CDR1 and CDR2: MGHRA and YSYEKL. The length of the CDR3 is 15 residues. Trimming removed 4 bases from V and 3 bases from J, with 13 bases in between. CDR3 sequence: CASSRSQGVNQPQHF. DNA of the CDR3: TGCGCCAGCAGCCGATCACAGGGCGTCAATCAGCCCCAGCATTTT.

The V and J genes are TRBV20-1 and TRBJ1-5, with 9 bases lining up with TRBD1. In germline, CDR1 is DFQATT, CDR2 SNEGSKA (reference sequence). The CDR3 is made up of 15 amino acids. V dropped 4 bases and J dropped 5; count of bases not matched to a gene: 9. CDR3 sequence: CSANPTGGRDQPQHF. In nucleotides, the CDR3 is TGCAGTGCTAACCCGACAGGGGGTAGGGATCAGCCCCAGCATTTT.

The chain recombines TRBV5-1 with TRBJ2-5; D gene unclear. V dropped 2 bases and J dropped 2 bases, with 10 bases sitting between them. The CDR3 sequence is 14 residues long. Germline lookup yields CDR1 SGHRS and CDR2 YFSETQ. DNA of the CDR3: TGCGCCAGCAGCTTTATGGCCCTACAAGAGACCCAGTACTTC. Translated: CASSFMALQETQYF.

V and J are TRBV25-1 and TRBJ2-7, with 12 positions matching TRBD2. Germline V gives CDR1 MGHDK, CDR2 SYGVNS. The CDR3 sequence is 16 residues long. The J segment lost 0 bases and the V segment lost 4 bases, leaving 4 bases of the junction unmatched. The chain's CDR3 is CASSGGTSGPSYEQYF. The CDR3 bases are TGTGCCAGCAGTGGCGGGACTAGCGGGCCCTCCTACGAGCAGTACTTC.